These 24 T cell receptor beta chains were all obtained from the same sample, sequenced in a study of cytomegalovirus exposure and HLA in healthy donors. The PCR contained 60 Vbeta and 13 Jbeta primers. Assay: immunoSEQ multiplex PCR; the TCRdb copy retains only in-frame clones and omits some. The sample consists of some 150,000 clones, 70% to 90% of them appearing once. The sequenced sample was PBMCs. These receptor sequences come from a woman under 30 in good health and CMV-seronegative.

This chain links TRBV4-3 with TRBJ2-7; 9 bases line up with TRBD2. This CDR3 spans 14 amino acids. V lost 1 base and J lost 3; bases outside the gene matches: 1. Germline lookup yields CDR1 LGHNA and CDR2 YSLEER. CDR3 sequence: CASSQATSGYEQYF. DNA for the CDR3: TGCGCCAGCAGCCAAGCGACTAGCGGCTACGAGCAGTACTTC.

The V gene is TRBV15, the J gene TRBJ1-2; D not certain. This CDR3 is 16 amino acids long. CDR1 and CDR2 (germline): LNHNV, YYDKDF (reference sequence). Trimming left V 5 bases short and J 3 bases short, with 19 bases between. The CDR3 DNA follows: TGTGCCACCAGCGCAGAAGTCGGCAGGCGAGACTATGGCTACACCTTC. Protein: CATSAEVGRRDYGYTF.

The gene calls are TRBV7-2 and TRBJ2-1, with D perhaps matching TRBD2 (5 bases). The ends were cut back, 11 bases at V and 6 bases at J, with 14 bases in the middle. CDR3 length: 12 amino acids. From germline, CDR1 is SGHTA and CDR2 FQGNSA. CDR3 sequence: CAGGVSSNEQFF. CDR3 nucleotides: TGTGCCGGAGGAGTTTCGAGCAATGAGCAGTTCTTC.

This rearrangement joins TRBV28 to TRBJ2-3; D might be TRBD2 (6 bases). The CDR3 sequence is 16 residues long. Germline assignment: CDR1 MDHEN and CDR2 SYDVKM. The germline V and J ends were trimmed by 2 bases and 1 base, with 13 bases remaining between them. This CDR3 is CASSLAPGLGTDTQYF. CDR3 nucleotides: TGTGCCAGCAGTTTAGCCCCGGGACTCGGCACAGATACGCAGTATTTT.

The rearrangement links TRBV7-8 to TRBJ2-7; D perhaps matches TRBD1 (6 bases). V was shortened by 5 bases and J by 7 bases, with 21 bases between the two germline ends. This CDR3 is 15 amino acids long. Germline assignment: CDR1 SGHVS and CDR2 FQNEAQ. The chain's CDR3 is CASSPLRVPRGEQYF. CDR3 nucleotides: TGTGCCAGCAGCCCGCTTAGGGTCCCCAGGGGAGAGCAGTACTTC.

The chain uses TRBV10-3 and TRBJ2-5; 9 nucleotides align to TRBD1. The DNA matches TRBJ2-7 better at its end, which makes the J call doubtful. The CDR3 is 17 amino acids. In germline, CDR1 is ENHRY, CDR2 SYGVKD. In DNA form, the CDR3 reads TGTGCCATCAGCGCTGGACAGGGGCCCCGTAGCTCCTACGAGCAGTACTTC. As protein: CAISAGQGPRSSYEQYF.

The chain recombines TRBV11-2 with TRBJ2-2; 11 nucleotides align to TRBD2. The CDR3 is 17 amino acids. CDR1 SGHAT and CDR2 FQNNGV come from the germline V gene. V trimming: 2 bases; J trimming: 5 bases; junction bases outside the gene matches: 7. CDR3 DNA sequence: TGTGCCAGCAGCTTAACACTAGCGGGGGCGGGGACCGGGGAGCTGTTTTTT. Protein sequence: CASSLTLAGAGTGELFF.

This chain uses TRBV4-1 with TRBJ1-5, with 10 bases identical to TRBD1. The CDR3 has 15 residues. CDR1 is MGHRA and CDR2 is YSYEKL in the germline V gene. V was pared by 3 bases and J by 6 bases, with 5 bases of the junction left unmatched. CDR3 DNA: TGCGCCAGCAGCCAGCCGGACAGGGGGGTTCAGCCCCAGCATTTT. Its translation is CASSQPDRGVQPQHF.

This sequence joins TRBV27 and TRBJ2-2, with D unclear. Looked up from germline, CDR1 is MNHEY and CDR2 is SMNVEV (reference sequence). V dropped 3 bases and J dropped 0 bases, with 11 bases sitting between them. The CDR3 is made up of 16 amino acids. This chain's CDR3 is CASSLESLANTGELFF. The CDR3, as DNA: TGTGCCAGCAGTTTGGAGTCCCTCGCGAACACCGGGGAGCTGTTTTTT.

V is TRBV7-8 and J is TRBJ2-2; 9 positions agree with TRBD1. The length of the CDR3 is 16 residues. The germline V gene encodes CDR1 SGHVS and CDR2 FQNEAQ. With V trimmed by 2 bases and J by 6 bases, 7 bases remained unmatched. This chain's CDR3 is CASSLTGTGTAGELFF. Written as DNA, the CDR3 is TGTGCCAGCAGCTTAACCGGGACAGGGACGGCCGGGGAGCTGTTTTTT.

The rearrangement uses TRBV28 and TRBJ2-1, with 10 bases fitting TRBD2. The CDR3 consists of 16 residues. In germline, CDR1 is MDHEN, CDR2 SYDVKM. V gave up 7 bases and J gave up 2 bases; unmatched junction bases: 8. The CDR3 spells CASTLRAGGPYNEQFF. DNA of the CDR3: TGTGCCAGCACCCTCCGAGCGGGAGGGCCCTACAATGAGCAGTTCTTC.

The chain links TRBV18 to TRBJ1-1, with D possibly matching TRBD1 (6 bases). V was shortened by 3 bases and J by 1 base, with 6 bases between the two germline ends. The CDR3 extends over 13 amino acids. Per the germline V gene, CDR1 is KGHSH and CDR2 is LQKENI. CDR3 coding DNA: TGTGCCAGCTCACCGGGACAGAACACTGAAGCTTTCTTT. Translation: CASSPGQNTEAFF.

V gene TRBV6-6 combines with J gene TRBJ1-5, with D uncertain. Per germline, CDR1 MNHNY and CDR2 SVGAGI (reference sequence). CDR3 length: 12 residues. Trimming left V 8 bases short and J 6 bases short, with 11 bases between. The CDR3 spells CASQRGSQPQHF. The CDR3 DNA follows: TGTGCCAGCCAGCGGGGTAGTCAGCCCCAGCATTTT.

The rearrangement joins TRBV5-1 to TRBJ2-3; TRBD2 agrees at 9 bases. This CDR3 is built from 17 residues. Per germline, CDR1 SGHRS and CDR2 YFSETQ. The V segment lost 3 bases and the J segment 3 bases; nucleotides outside the gene matches: 11. This CDR3 is CASSSSLAGVGTDTQYF. The CDR3 DNA sequence: TGCGCCAGCAGCTCTTCTTTAGCGGGAGTCGGAACAGATACGCAGTATTTT.

The chain couples TRBV6-5 to TRBJ1-4; TRBD1 might be the D (6 bases). Germline CDR1 is MNHEY and CDR2 is SVGAGI. The CDR3 sequence is 16 residues long. V lost 4 bases, J lost 8 bases, and 20 bases lay in between. CDR3 DNA: TGTGCCAGCAGTTCCGGTACAGGGTCCACAGAGGAAAAACTGTTTTTT. Protein product: CASSSGTGSTEEKLFF.

The V call is TRBV7-2, the J call TRBJ2-3, with D perhaps TRBD2 (5 bases). The CDR3 loop spans 14 amino acids. With 5 bases removed from V and 4 bases from J, the gap between germline ends came to 13 bases. Germline V gives CDR1 SGHTA, CDR2 FQGNSA. CDR3 in amino acids: CASSARTEADTQYF. The CDR3 DNA reads TGTGCCAGCAGCGCCCGGACTGAGGCAGATACGCAGTATTTT. The whole variable domain, filled in from reference TRBV7-2 and TRBJ2-3, reads GAGVSQSPSNKVTEKGKDVELRCDPISGHTALYWYRQSLGQGLEFLIYFQGNSAPDKSGLPSDRFSAERTGGSVSTLTIQRTQQEDSAVYLCASSARTEADTQYFGPGTRLTVL.

The chain uses TRBV7-9 and TRBJ1-2; D gene unclear. Germline CDR1 SEHNR, CDR2 FQNEAQ (reference sequence). The CDR3 is made up of 14 amino acids. The V end was cut by 4 bases, the J end by 3 bases, with 12 bases between. The chain's CDR3 is CASSSSGEDYGYTF. The DNA for the CDR3 is TGTGCCAGCAGCTCGTCCGGGGAAGACTATGGCTACACCTTC.

The rearrangement uses TRBV7-2 and TRBJ2-4; 12 bases agree with TRBD1. Trimming at V came to 5 bases and at J to 0 bases, leaving 11 bases not matched to a gene. In germline, CDR1 is SGHTA, CDR2 FQGNSA. CDR3 length: 19 residues. The CDR3 DNA sequence: TGTGCCAGCAGCCCCAACCGGGACAGGGGGCCACTAGCCAAAAACATTCAGTACTTC. Protein sequence: CASSPNRDRGPLAKNIQYF.

This chain uses TRBV7-2 with TRBJ2-3; the match to TRBD2 covers 7 bases. Trimming at V came to 5 bases and at J to 3 bases, leaving 8 bases not matched to a gene. CDR1 and CDR2 (germline): SGHTA, FQGNSA. The CDR3 loop spans 15 amino acids. The CDR3 region has the DNA TGTGCCAGCAGCCTGAGCGGGATTTCTACAGATACGCAGTATTTT. Encoded protein: CASSLSGISTDTQYF.

The rearrangement uses TRBV5-1 and TRBJ1-2; D possibly corresponds to TRBD1 (5 bases). Deletions cut 0 bases from V and 1 base from J, with 10 bases between. This CDR3 has 15 residues. The V gene's germline CDR1 is SGHRS and CDR2 YFSETQ. The CDR3 here is CASSLGGTLNYGYTF. In nucleotides, the CDR3 is TGCGCCAGCAGCTTGGGCGGGACCCTTAACTATGGCTACACCTTC.

This chain uses TRBV5-4 with TRBJ2-3; 11 bases are shared with TRBD2. The CDR3 contains 13 residues. Per germline, CDR1 SGHNT and CDR2 YYREEE (reference sequence). Trimming took 8 bases from V and 4 from J; bases not matched to a gene: 3. The CDR3 region has the DNA TGTGCCAGAGGGACTAGCGGTTCAGATACGCAGTATTTT. Protein product: CARGTSGSDTQYF.

This clone was observed a few times. This chain uses TRBV28 with TRBJ1-1; possibly TRBD1 for D (6 bases). Germline CDR1 MDHEN, CDR2 SYDVKM. Trimming removed 2 bases at V and 4 bases at J, with 11 bases between. The CDR3 spans 14 residues. The CDR3 here is CASSLGTLSTEAFF. CDR3 coding DNA: TGTGCCAGCAGTTTAGGGACACTAAGCACTGAAGCTTTCTTT. The full variable domain, completed using reference TRBV28 and TRBJ1-1, is DVKVTQSSRYLVKRTGEKVFLECVQDMDHENMFWYRQDPGLGLRLIYFSYDVKMKEKGDIPEGYSVSREKKERFSLILESASTNQTSMYLCASSLGTLSTEAFFGQGTRLTVV.

The chain carries TRBV5-4 and TRBJ2-7; TRBD1 matches at 9 bases. CDR3 length: 15 residues. The junction had 10 bases not matched to a gene; V was cut back by 7 bases and J by 2 bases. CDR1 and CDR2 from the germline V gene are SGHNT and YYREEE (reference sequence). CDR3 coding DNA: TGTGCCAGCTCCCTCGGGGACAGGGTGGCCTACGAGCAGTACTTC. Its translation is CASSLGDRVAYEQYF. Combining the CDR3 with reference TRBV5-4 and TRBJ2-7 gives the whole variable domain ETGVTQSPTHLIKTRGQQVTLRCSSQSGHNTVSWYQQALGQGPQFIFQYYREEENGRGNFPPRFSGLQFPNYSSELNVNALELDDSALYLCASSLGDRVAYEQYFGPGTRLTVT.

With regard to this clone: This same CDR3 is encoded by further DNA sequences in the sample. CDR3 amino acids: CASSIRGNEQFF. DNA of the CDR3: TGTGCCAGTAGTATTAGAGGGAATGAGCAGTTCTTC. The rearrangement links TRBV19 to TRBJ2-1; maybe TRBD2 (5 bases). This CDR3 contains 12 residues. CDR1 is LNHDA and CDR2 is SQIVND in the germline V gene (reference sequence). The germline V and J ends were trimmed by 3 bases and 7 bases, with 7 bases remaining between them.